A selection of T cell receptor beta chains follows, all from one sample in a study of cytomegalovirus exposure and HLA in healthy donors. Assay: immunoSEQ multiplex PCR; the TCRdb copy retains only in-frame clones and omits some. The table has some 130,000 clones, 60% to 75% seen once. What was sequenced was PBMCs. The receptors stem from a man aged 30 to 39 in good health and CMV-seronegative. Both conserved end residues are part of each CDR3. Fields, in order: clone size, D gene, V gene, J gene, CDR3 DNA, CDR3 protein. D genes are given only for firm matches. Rows may omit the clone size; those that give it use once, few, many or a size class.

.	TRBD1	TRBV2	TRBJ1-5	TGTGCCAGCAGTAGTCGGGGACAGAGCAGCGCTTATCAGCCCCAGCATTTT	CASSSRGQSSAYQPQHF
.	TRBD1	TRBV6-6	TRBJ2-7	TGTGCCAGCAGTTACGGGACAGGGGGTCACGAGCAGTACTTC	CASSYGTGGHEQYF
few	TRBD1	TRBV19	TRBJ1-2	TGTGCCAGTAGTCGCAGGGGGCATGGCTATGGCTACACCTTC	CASSRRGHGYGYTF
.	.	TRBV19	TRBJ2-3	TGTGCCAGTAGTATAGTGGGAGCAACAGATACGCAGTATTTT	CASSIVGATDTQYF
.	TRBD1	TRBV18	TRBJ1-2	TGTGCCAGCTCACCACGGGACAGGGGGGATGGCTACACCTTC	CASSPRDRGDGYTF
.	TRBD2	TRBV11-2	TRBJ2-3	TGTGCCAGCAGCTACCTAGCGGGGGGGTCAGATACGCAGTATTTT	CASSYLAGGSDTQYF
.	TRBD1	TRBV29-1	TRBJ2-6	TGCAGCGTTGAGGGGGGACAGGGATATTCTGGGGCCAACGGCCTGACTTTC	CSVEGGQGYSGANGLTF
few	TRBD2	TRBV4-2	TRBJ2-1	TGTGCCAGCAGCCAAGACGAACTAGCGGGGGGGAATGAGCAGTTCTTC	CASSQDELAGGNEQFF
.	TRBD2	TRBV28	TRBJ2-3	TGTGCCAGCAGGACTCCATCGGGACTAGAGGATACGCAGTATTTT	CASRTPSGLEDTQYF
medium-sized	.	TRBV4-2	TRBJ1-2	TGTGCCAGCAGCCAAGGGCAGGCCCCTAACTATGGCTACACCTTC	CASSQGQAPNYGYTF
.	TRBD1	TRBV9	TRBJ2-5	TGTGCCAGCAGCGTGGGACAGTTGGCTCAAGAGACCCAGTACTTC	CASSVGQLAQETQYF